The rows below give T cell receptor beta chains drawn from one sample of a study of cytomegalovirus exposure and HLA in healthy donors. Repertoires were generated with immunoSEQ multiplex PCR, while TCRdb's copy carries only in-frame clones and drops some. The sample gives roughly 96,000 clones, approximately 72% of which show up once; 13% to 15% is in the top ten. Sequenced material: PBMCs. The receptor source for this set is a woman between 70 and 85 years old in good health and CMV-seropositive. Each CDR3 is given with its conserved first and last residue. A D gene is named only where the DNA matches it firmly. The size entry is marked missing in some rows and otherwise reads once, few, many or a size class.

size: .
D: TRBD1
J: TRBJ1-1
length: 18
V: TRBV5-6
CDR3: CASSFPVGQGAGNTEAFF
DNA: TGTGCCAGCAGCTTCCCCGTGGGACAGGGGGCGGGGAACACTGAAGCTTTCTTT

size: few
D: .
J: TRBJ1-5
length: 17
V: TRBV27
CDR3: CASSRRGGETASFIQHF
DNA: TGTGCCAGCAGCCGAAGGGGGGGAGAGACAGCCTCTTTTATCCAGCATTTT

size: .
D: .
J: TRBJ2-7
length: 11
V: TRBV6-5
CDR3: CASSYGGEQYF
DNA: TGTGCCAGCAGTTACGGAGGCGAGCAGTACTTC

size: once
D: .
J: TRBJ1-1
length: 10
V: TRBV2
CDR3: CASSDKKAFF
DNA: TGTGCCAGCAGTGACAAAAAAGCTTTCTTT

size: .
D: .
J: TRBJ2-3
length: 12
V: TRBV13
CDR3: CASSLSTDTQYF
DNA: TGTGCCAGCAGCCTTAGCACAGATACGCAGTATTTT

size: .
D: TRBD1
J: TRBJ1-3
length: 15
V: TRBV13
CDR3: CASSLLGGSENTIYF
DNA: TGTGCCAGCAGCTTACTAGGGGGCTCGGAAAACACCATATATTTT

size: .
D: .
J: TRBJ2-2
length: 15
V: TRBV2
CDR3: CASSVSQRNTGELFF
DNA: TGTGCCAGCAGTGTTTCACAGAGGAACACCGGGGAGCTGTTTTTT

size: .
D: TRBD1
J: TRBJ2-7
length: 15
V: TRBV5-1
CDR3: CASSGTGQITYEQYF
DNA: TGCGCCAGCAGCGGGACGGGACAGATCACCTACGAGCAGTACTTC

size: .
D: .
J: TRBJ1-3
length: 15
V: TRBV28
CDR3: CASSFLKSSGNTIYF
DNA: TGTGCCAGCAGTTTCCTAAAGTCCTCTGGAAACACCATATATTTT

size: few
D: .
J: TRBJ2-2
length: 16
V: TRBV7-8
CDR3: CASSLVIGGLSGELFF
DNA: TGTGCCAGCAGCTTAGTTATCGGGGGGCTTTCCGGGGAGCTGTTTTTT

size: .
D: .
J: TRBJ2-5
length: 14
V: TRBV15
CDR3: CATSSERIQETQYF
DNA: TGTGCCACCAGCAGTGAGAGGATCCAAGAGACCCAGTACTTC

size: .
D: .
J: TRBJ2-1
length: 16
V: TRBV13
CDR3: CASSLGDSLSYNEQFF
DNA: TGTGCCAGCAGCTTAGGGGACAGCCTATCCTACAATGAGCAGTTCTTC

size: .
D: .
J: TRBJ2-7
length: 13
V: TRBV30
CDR3: CAWSVRRGTEQYF
DNA: TGTGCCTGGAGTGTACGTCGGGGGACTGAGCAGTACTTC

size: .
D: TRBD1
J: TRBJ2-4
length: 13
V: TRBV19
CDR3: CASRGTGENIQYF
DNA: TGTGCCAGTAGGGGGACAGGGGAAAACATTCAGTACTTC

size: .
D: .
J: TRBJ2-5
length: 13
V: TRBV18
CDR3: CASSPRSRETQYF
DNA: TGTGCCAGCTCACCGAGATCTAGGGAGACCCAGTACTTC

size: .
D: .
J: TRBJ1-4
length: 17
V: TRBV4-2
CDR3: CASSQDSRRDPNEKLFF
DNA: TGTGCCAGCAGCCAAGATTCCCGTCGAGATCCTAATGAAAAACTGTTTTTT

size: few
D: .
J: TRBJ2-7
length: 15
V: TRBV5-1
CDR3: CASSLDPGRRDEQYF
DNA: TGCGCCAGCAGCTTGGATCCAGGCCGACGCGACGAGCAGTACTTC

size: .
D: TRBD2
J: TRBJ2-7
length: 14
V: TRBV7-2
CDR3: CASSFVSWGGEQYF
DNA: TGTGCCAGCAGCTTCGTCTCCTGGGGGGGGGAGCAGTACTTC

size: .
D: TRBD1
J: TRBJ2-1
length: 15
V: TRBV2
CDR3: CASRPGTGSYNEQFF
DNA: TGTGCCAGCAGACCCGGGACAGGGTCCTACAATGAGCAGTTCTTC

size: .
D: TRBD2
J: TRBJ2-3
length: 14
V: TRBV7-2
CDR3: CASSLSGGKDTQYF
DNA: TGTGCCAGCAGTTTAAGCGGGGGTAAAGATACGCAGTATTTT

size: .
D: TRBD2
J: TRBJ2-1
length: 18
V: TRBV7-3
CDR3: CASSLKPGGVAGLNEQFF
DNA: TGTGCCAGCAGCTTAAAGCCCGGGGGAGTAGCGGGGCTTAATGAGCAGTTCTTC

size: few
D: TRBD2
J: TRBJ2-1
length: 14
V: TRBV11-3
CDR3: CASSRTSGSGVQFF
DNA: TGTGCCAGCAGTAGGACTAGCGGGAGTGGAGTTCAGTTCTTC

size: .
D: TRBD2
J: TRBJ2-6
length: 16
V: TRBV19
CDR3: CASSIVAGAGANVLTF
DNA: TGTGCCAGTAGTATAGTAGCGGGGGCTGGGGCCAACGTCCTGACTTTC

size: few
D: .
J: TRBJ2-2
length: 14
V: TRBV10-3
CDR3: CAISGQGGTGELFF
DNA: TGTGCCATCAGTGGCCAGGGCGGCACCGGGGAGCTGTTTTTT

size: .
D: .
J: TRBJ2-4
length: 10
V: TRBV20-1
CDR3: CSVGEVIQYF
DNA: TGCAGTGTTGGGGAGGTCATTCAGTACTTC

size: .
D: TRBD1
J: TRBJ2-5
length: 13
V: TRBV19
CDR3: CASSNGQGETQYF
DNA: TGTGCCAGTAGTAACGGACAGGGAGAGACCCAGTACTTC

size: .
D: TRBD2
J: TRBJ2-1
length: 14
V: TRBV5-1
CDR3: CASSRSGDTDEQFF
DNA: TGCGCCAGCAGCCGGAGCGGGGATACGGATGAGCAGTTCTTC

size: few
D: TRBD1
J: TRBJ1-4
length: 14
V: TRBV2
CDR3: CASSVGQGERKLFF
DNA: TGTGCCAGCAGTGTAGGACAGGGGGAAAGAAAACTGTTTTTT

size: .
D: .
J: TRBJ1-4
length: 15
V: TRBV7-8
CDR3: CASSLDRPGSEKLFF
DNA: TGTGCCAGCAGCTTAGACCGTCCGGGGTCAGAAAAACTGTTTTTT

size: .
D: .
J: TRBJ1-1
length: 18
V: TRBV7-3
CDR3: CASMYGQGISNVDTEAFF
DNA: TGTGCCAGCATGTACGGGCAGGGCATCTCAAATGTGGACACTGAAGCTTTCTTT

size: .
D: TRBD1
J: TRBJ1-6
length: 15
V: TRBV9
CDR3: CASSVRDRGDSPLHF
DNA: TGTGCCAGCAGCGTCCGGGACAGGGGTGATTCACCCCTCCACTTT

size: .
D: .
J: TRBJ2-5
length: 14
V: TRBV7-5
CDR3: CARSTRPGEETQYF
DNA: TGTGCCAGAAGTACCCGACCGGGGGAAGAGACCCAGTACTTC

size: .
D: TRBD1
J: TRBJ2-7
length: 16
V: TRBV15
CDR3: CATSRTVRDRANEQYF
DNA: TGTGCCACCAGCAGAACCGTCCGGGACAGGGCTAACGAGCAGTACTTC

size: .
D: .
J: TRBJ1-6
length: 15
V: TRBV7-2
CDR3: CASSLIQGSGSPLHF
DNA: TGTGCCAGCAGCTTAATTCAGGGATCGGGCTCACCCCTCCACTTT

size: .
D: .
J: TRBJ2-7
length: 15
V: TRBV15
CDR3: CATSRDGAGSYEQYF
DNA: TGTGCCACCAGCAGAGATGGGGCGGGATCCTACGAGCAGTACTTC

size: .
D: TRBD2
J: TRBJ2-3
length: 13
V: TRBV6-4
CDR3: CASRGLATDTQYF
DNA: TGTGCCAGCAGAGGACTAGCCACAGATACGCAGTATTTT

size: .
D: TRBD1
J: TRBJ2-5
length: 12
V: TRBV19
CDR3: CARRTGRETQYF
DNA: TGTGCCAGACGGACAGGGCGAGAGACCCAGTACTTC

size: few
D: TRBD1
J: TRBJ1-1
length: 17
V: TRBV10-2
CDR3: CASSVVPRTGRNTEAFF
DNA: TGCGCCAGCAGTGTGGTCCCTAGGACAGGGAGGAACACTGAAGCTTTCTTT

size: .
D: TRBD2
J: TRBJ2-1
length: 15
V: TRBV5-6
CDR3: CASSPTSGGGHEQFF
DNA: TGTGCCAGCAGCCCGACTAGCGGGGGGGGACATGAGCAGTTCTTC

size: few
D: .
J: TRBJ1-1
length: 16
V: TRBV10-1
CDR3: CASSESGGIGETEAFF
DNA: TGCGCCAGCAGTGAGTCGGGGGGAATTGGGGAGACTGAAGCTTTCTTT

size: .
D: TRBD2
J: TRBJ2-3
length: 19
V: TRBV5-1
CDR3: CASSLASVFLAGHTDTQYF
DNA: TGCGCCAGCAGCTTGGCCTCGGTCTTCCTAGCGGGACACACAGATACGCAGTATTTT

size: .
D: .
J: TRBJ2-2
length: 15
V: TRBV7-8
CDR3: CASSLGLPGTGELFF
DNA: TGTGCCAGCAGCTTAGGACTCCCGGGGACCGGGGAGCTGTTTTTT

size: .
D: TRBD1
J: TRBJ1-5
length: 16
V: TRBV28
CDR3: CASSLWQGGGNQPQHF
DNA: TGTGCCAGCAGTTTATGGCAGGGGGGAGGCAATCAGCCCCAGCATTTT

size: few
D: TRBD1
J: TRBJ2-7
length: 16
V: TRBV6-6
CDR3: CASSYSLGQGVYEQYF
DNA: TGTGCCAGCAGTTACTCGCTAGGGCAGGGGGTCTACGAGCAGTACTTC

size: .
D: .
J: TRBJ1-2
length: 13
V: TRBV14
CDR3: CASSRGSDYGYTF
DNA: TGTGCCAGCAGCCGAGGCAGCGACTATGGCTACACCTTC

size: .
D: TRBD1
J: TRBJ2-1
length: 16
V: TRBV6-4
CDR3: CASSAQGAGSYNEQFF
DNA: TGTGCCAGCAGCGCCCAGGGGGCTGGGTCCTACAATGAGCAGTTCTTC

size: .
D: TRBD1
J: TRBJ2-7
length: 15
V: TRBV6-4
CDR3: CASSLGDRGPYEQYF
DNA: TGTGCCAGCAGTTTGGGGGACAGGGGGCCCTACGAGCAGTACTTC

size: .
D: .
J: TRBJ1-1
length: 11
V: TRBV7-2
CDR3: CASSLQGEAFF
DNA: TGTGCCAGCAGCTTACAGGGGGAAGCTTTCTTT

size: .
D: TRBD1
J: TRBJ2-5
length: 14
V: TRBV5-1
CDR3: CASGGTGAQETQYF
DNA: TGCGCCAGCGGCGGGACAGGGGCCCAAGAGACCCAGTACTTC

size: .
D: TRBD2
J: TRBJ2-3
length: 15
V: TRBV5-1
CDR3: CASSLAAGGTDTQYF
DNA: TGCGCCAGCAGCTTGGCCGCGGGGGGGACAGATACGCAGTATTTT

size: .
D: .
J: TRBJ1-5
length: 14
V: TRBV19
CDR3: CASKTTQSNQPQHF
DNA: TGTGCCAGTAAGACGACACAGAGCAATCAGCCCCAGCATTTT

size: once
D: TRBD1
J: TRBJ2-5
length: 15
V: TRBV19
CDR3: CASSPGTGVAETQYF
DNA: TGTGCCAGTAGTCCTGGGACAGGGGTAGCTGAGACCCAGTACTTC

size: .
D: TRBD1
J: TRBJ2-1
length: 19
V: TRBV7-6
CDR3: CASSASRDRFSRSYNEQFF
DNA: TGTGCCAGCAGCGCGTCCCGGGACAGATTCTCCCGCTCCTACAATGAGCAGTTCTTC

size: .
D: TRBD1
J: TRBJ2-3
length: 16
V: TRBV2
CDR3: CASSLQGALGTDTQYF
DNA: TGTGCCAGCAGCCTACAGGGGGCTTTGGGCACAGATACGCAGTATTTT